Sequencing of this TCR beta chain was carried out in a study of T cells in Graves' hyperthyroidism and ophthalmopathy. From RNA transcripts, TCR beta CDR3 regions were amplified. Using the HTBI primer set, a first-round RT-PCR was run on the TCR CDR3. TCRdb itself ran the multiplex PCR reads through MiXCR, one entry per CDR3 protein. Altogether around 350,000 distinct CDR3 sequences are present, about 15% being singletons, with the ten largest covering around 30%. V trimming: 6 bases; J trimming: 1 base; junction bases outside the gene matches: 6. The V gene's germline CDR1 is LGHDT and CDR2 YNNKEL (reference sequence). This CDR3 is 17 amino acids long.

This TCR was sampled from a young woman with Graves' hyperthyroidism that later progressed to Graves' ophthalmopathy. V gene TRBV3-1 combines with J gene TRBJ2-1; 13 positions agree with TRBD2. Sequenced sample: blood. For the CDR3, the DNA is TGTGCCAGCAGTCGGACTAGCGGGAGATTTTCCTACAATGAGCAGTTCTTC. As protein: CASSRTSGRFSYNEQFF.